These T cell receptor beta chains were read from a single sample in a study of neurological immune-mediated disorders. TCRdb recomputed calls from the 5' RACE reads with MiXCR, one row per CDR3 protein. Of over 60,000 distinct CDR3 sequences in the sample, 4.5% to 6.5% were seen once. The specimen was PBMCs. Receptors originate from a woman aged 25 to 39 with multiple sclerosis. Both conserved end residues are part of each CDR3. The D gene is left open where the match is weak. The size entry is marked missing in some rows and otherwise reads once, few, many or a size class.

J gene	clone size	V gene	D gene	CDR3 DNA	CDR3 protein
TRBJ2-6	many	TRBV5-1	NA	TGCGCCAGCAGCTTAATGGGATCTGGGGCCAACGTCCTGACTTTC	CASSLMGSGANVLTF
TRBJ1-1	many	TRBV20-1	NA	TGCAGTGCCATCCGATCACAGGGCGTGGCTTTCTTT	CSAIRSQGVAFF
TRBJ2-7	many	TRBV5-6	TRBD2	TGTGCCAGCAGCTTCTCAGCGGGAGGGTACGAGCAGTACTTC	CASSFSAGGYEQYF
TRBJ1-2	many	TRBV20-1	NA	TGCAGTGCTAGCCCCCCCGGACGTTTCTATGGCTACACCTTC	CSASPPGRFYGYTF
TRBJ2-3	NA	TRBV7-2	TRBD2	TGTGCCAGCAGCACGGGACTAGCGGGGGGCCTGCAGTATTTT	CASSTGLAGGLQYF
TRBJ1-1	many	TRBV5-6	NA	TGTGCCAGCAGCATTGAACAGCAATATTTGAACACTGAAGCTTTCTTT	CASSIEQQYLNTEAFF
TRBJ2-5	many	TRBV24-1	TRBD1	TGTGCCACCAGTGATACGGACAGGACGAAAGAGACCCAGTACTTC	CATSDTDRTKETQYF
TRBJ1-2	few	TRBV5-6	NA	TGTGCCAGCAGCTTCGGTGAACAGGGAGTCGACTATGGCTACACCTTC	CASSFGEQGVDYGYTF
TRBJ1-5	many	TRBV7-9	TRBD1	TGTGCCAGCAGCTTAGTTTCACAGGGGGGGGGAAATCAGCCCCAGCATTTT	CASSLVSQGGGNQPQHF
TRBJ2-1	many	TRBV7-8	NA	TGTGCCAGCAGCTTAGGGACCGCTAGCAATGAGCAGTTCTTC	CASSLGTASNEQFF
TRBJ1-5	few	TRBV20-1	NA	TGCAGTGCTAGAGACAGGGACACGCATAAGACCCAGAATTTT	CSARDRDTHKTQNF
TRBJ1-1	many	TRBV20-1	NA	TGCAGTGCTAGAGACACCCGAATGAACACTGAAGCTTTCTTT	CSARDTRMNTEAFF
TRBJ1-2	NA	TRBV30	TRBD1	TGTGCCTGGAGTGACAGGGGTGGCTACACCTTC	CAWSDRGGYTF
TRBJ1-4	many	TRBV15	NA	TGTGCCACCAGCCCGGGAGGGGCGGCGCTGAAACTGTTTTTT	CATSPGGAALKLFF
TRBJ2-2	many	TRBV27	TRBD2	TGTGCCAGCAGTGGCGGGAGGGCCGGTACCGGGGAGCTGTTTTTT	CASSGGRAGTGELFF
TRBJ2-7	many	TRBV20-1	TRBD2	TGCAGTGCTAAACCGGGACTAGCGGATTACGAGCAGTACTTC	CSAKPGLADYEQYF
TRBJ2-1	many	TRBV6-5	TRBD2	TGTGCCAGCAGTTACGACGGCGGGAGTGAGCAGTTCTTC	CASSYDGGSEQFF
TRBJ2-2	many	TRBV7-7	TRBD2	TGTGCCAGCAGTCCCGCGGGGGGCTTGAACACCGGGGAGCTGTTTTTT	CASSPAGGLNTGELFF
TRBJ2-3	many	TRBV7-8	TRBD1	TGTGCCAGCAGCTCGACAGGGGGTTTTACAGATACGCAGTATTTT	CASSSTGGFTDTQYF
TRBJ2-5	many	TRBV7-2	NA	TGTGCCAGCAGCTTTTCGGGAGACGGGACCCAGTACTTC	CASSFSGDGTQYF
TRBJ2-1	few	TRBV20-1	TRBD2	TGCAGTCCCTCGTGGGGGACTAGCGGGAGGAACAATGAGCAGTTCTTC	CSPSWGTSGRNNEQFF
TRBJ1-1	many	TRBV12-3/TRBV12-4	NA	TGTGCCAGCAGTTTATTTGAGGGCAGCACTGAAGCTTTCTTT	CASSLFEGSTEAFF
TRBJ2-3	many	TRBV20-1	NA	TGCAGTGCTAGAGGGGCTCACCCAGATACGCAGTATTTT	CSARGAHPDTQYF
TRBJ2-3	many	TRBV19	NA	TGTGCCAGTAGTAGTTGGGATACGCAGTATTTT	CASSSWDTQYF
TRBJ1-6	few	TRBV7-3	NA	TGTGCCAGCAGCTTAAGCTCCCTGGGATCACCCCTCCACTTT	CASSLSSLGSPLHF
TRBJ1-1	NA	TRBV7-6	NA	TGTGCCAGCAGCTTAGCAGAGGGTGGGAACACTGAAGCTTTCTTT	CASSLAEGGNTEAFF
TRBJ2-7	many	TRBV18	NA	TGTGCCAGCTCACCAGACGAGCTGTACGAGCAGTACTTC	CASSPDELYEQYF